This TCR beta chain was retrieved from a study of shared clonotypes between healthy human individuals. Study overall: Researchers drew samples from a couple of women and three men aged 18 to 49. The study's findings and limits: Only a few donors were included, so the genetic and exposure-history diversity represented was limited. For sorted subsets, rarefaction showed incomplete sequencing despite large depth.

Some clones are missing from TCRdb's copy, which holds only in-frame ones; the method was immunoSEQ multiplex PCR. There are roughly 2.1 million clones in the sample; 85% to 95% occur only once, and 1.5% to 2% lies in the top ten. Cells designated naive CD8 were CD45RO-negative and were positively selected for CCR7, with terminally differentiated effector memory CD45RA+ cells excluded. The CDR3 totals 12 residues. Germline V lookup: CDR1 LGHNA, CDR2 YSLEER. To note about this clone: Its specificity is not known. The junction and the germline gene differ at one end; a read error may be behind it.

This clonotype was sampled from a man aged 18 to 30 in good health. Some clones in this sample may be carry-over from other donors' samples. The chain carries TRBV4-3 and TRBJ1-6, with unresolved D. Sequences were obtained from naive CD8+ T cells from PBMCs. CDR3 DNA: TGCGCCAGCAGCCGGAATAAGTCACCCCTCCACTTT. The encoded protein is CASSRNKSPLHF.